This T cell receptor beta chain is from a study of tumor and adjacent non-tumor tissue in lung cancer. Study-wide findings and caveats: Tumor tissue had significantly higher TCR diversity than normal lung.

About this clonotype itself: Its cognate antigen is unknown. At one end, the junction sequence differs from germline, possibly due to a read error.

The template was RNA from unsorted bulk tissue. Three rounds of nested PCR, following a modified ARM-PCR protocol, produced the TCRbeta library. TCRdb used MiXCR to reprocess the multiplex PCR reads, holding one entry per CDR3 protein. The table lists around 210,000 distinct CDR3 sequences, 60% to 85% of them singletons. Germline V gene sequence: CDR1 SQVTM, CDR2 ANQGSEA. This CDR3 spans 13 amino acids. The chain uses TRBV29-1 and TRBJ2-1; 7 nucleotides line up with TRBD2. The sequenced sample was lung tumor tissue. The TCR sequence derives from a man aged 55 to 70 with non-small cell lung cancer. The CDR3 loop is CGVGGSSYNEEFF. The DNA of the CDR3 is TGCGGCGTTGGCGGGAGCTCCTACAATGAGGAGTTCTTC.